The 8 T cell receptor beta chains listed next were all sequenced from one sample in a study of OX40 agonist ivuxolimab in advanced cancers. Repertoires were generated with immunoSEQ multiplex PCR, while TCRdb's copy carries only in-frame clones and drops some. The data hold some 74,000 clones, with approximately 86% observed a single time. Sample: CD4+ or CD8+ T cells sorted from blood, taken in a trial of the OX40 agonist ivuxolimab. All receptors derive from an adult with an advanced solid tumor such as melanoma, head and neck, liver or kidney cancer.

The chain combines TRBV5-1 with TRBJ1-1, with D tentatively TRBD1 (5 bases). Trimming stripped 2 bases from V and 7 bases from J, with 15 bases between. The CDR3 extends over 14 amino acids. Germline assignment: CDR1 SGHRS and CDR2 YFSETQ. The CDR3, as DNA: TGCGCCAGCAGCTTAGGGGCGGAGGGCGATGAAGCTTTCTTT. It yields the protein CASSLGAEGDEAFF.

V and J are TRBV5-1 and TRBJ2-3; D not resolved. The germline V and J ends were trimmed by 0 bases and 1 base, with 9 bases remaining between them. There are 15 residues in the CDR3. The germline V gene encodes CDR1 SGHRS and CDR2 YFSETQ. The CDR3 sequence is CASSLVRTRTDTQYF. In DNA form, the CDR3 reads TGCGCCAGCAGCTTGGTTCGCACTCGCACAGATACGCAGTATTTT.

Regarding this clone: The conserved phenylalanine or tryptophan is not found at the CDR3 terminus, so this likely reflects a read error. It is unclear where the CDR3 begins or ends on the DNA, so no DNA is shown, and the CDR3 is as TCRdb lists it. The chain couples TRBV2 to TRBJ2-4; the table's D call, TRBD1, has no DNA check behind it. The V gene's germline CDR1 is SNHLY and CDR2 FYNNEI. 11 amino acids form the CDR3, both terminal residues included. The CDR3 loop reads CASRVQGGFRL.

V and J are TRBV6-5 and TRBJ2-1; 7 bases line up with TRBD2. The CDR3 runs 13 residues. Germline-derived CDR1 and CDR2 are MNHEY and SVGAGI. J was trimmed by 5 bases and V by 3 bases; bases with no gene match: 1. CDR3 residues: CASSYLADNEQFF. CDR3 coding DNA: TGTGCCAGCAGTTATCTAGCGGACAATGAGCAGTTCTTC.

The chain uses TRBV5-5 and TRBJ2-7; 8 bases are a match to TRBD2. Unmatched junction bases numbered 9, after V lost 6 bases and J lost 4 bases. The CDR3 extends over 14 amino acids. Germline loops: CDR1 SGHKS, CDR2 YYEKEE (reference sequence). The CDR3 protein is CASTYGIAGYEQYF. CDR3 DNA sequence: TGTGCCAGCACCTACGGGATAGCGGGATACGAGCAGTACTTC. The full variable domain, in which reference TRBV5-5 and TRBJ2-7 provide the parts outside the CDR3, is DAGVTQSPTHLIKTRGQQVTLRCSPISGHKSVSWYQQVLGQGPQFIFQYYEKEERGRGNFPDRFSARQFPNYSSELNVNALLLGDSALYLCASTYGIAGYEQYFGPGTRLTVT.

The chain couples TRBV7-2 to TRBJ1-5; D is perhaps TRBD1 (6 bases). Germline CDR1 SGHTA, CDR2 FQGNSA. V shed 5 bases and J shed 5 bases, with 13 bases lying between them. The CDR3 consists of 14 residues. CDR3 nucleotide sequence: TGTGCCAGCAGCAGGAAGGGGGGGCATCAGCCCCAGCATTTT. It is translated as CASSRKGGHQPQHF.

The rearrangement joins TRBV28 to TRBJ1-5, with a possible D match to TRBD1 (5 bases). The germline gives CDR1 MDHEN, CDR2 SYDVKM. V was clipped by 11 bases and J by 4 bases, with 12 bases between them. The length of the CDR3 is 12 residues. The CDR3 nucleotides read TGTGCCGGGCAGGGAGCAAATCAGCCCCAGCATTTT. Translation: CAGQGANQPQHF. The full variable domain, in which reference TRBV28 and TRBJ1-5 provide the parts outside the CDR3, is DVKVTQSSRYLVKRTGEKVFLECVQDMDHENMFWYRQDPGLGLRLIYFSYDVKMKEKGDIPEGYSVSREKKERFSLILESASTNQTSMYLCAGQGANQPQHFGDGTRLSIL.

The CDR3 region has the DNA TGTGCCAGCAGCCTCCGGGACAGGGGCAACGTCCTGACTTTC. Protein sequence: CASSLRDRGNVLTF. This chain links TRBV5-8 with TRBJ2-6, with 10 bases fitting TRBD1. The V segment lost 4 bases and the J segment 9 bases; nucleotides outside the gene matches: 4. The CDR3 spans 14 residues. CDR1 and CDR2 from the germline V gene are SGHTS and YDEGEE.